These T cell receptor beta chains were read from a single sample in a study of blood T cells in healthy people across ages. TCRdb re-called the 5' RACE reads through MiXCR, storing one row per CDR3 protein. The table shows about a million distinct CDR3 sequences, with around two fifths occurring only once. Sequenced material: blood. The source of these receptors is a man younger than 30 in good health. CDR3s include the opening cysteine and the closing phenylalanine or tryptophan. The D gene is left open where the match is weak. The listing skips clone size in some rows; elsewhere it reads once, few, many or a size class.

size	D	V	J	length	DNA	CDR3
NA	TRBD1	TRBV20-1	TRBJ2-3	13	TGCAGTACCCCGGGACAGGGCATGGATACGCAGTATTTT	CSTPGQGMDTQYF
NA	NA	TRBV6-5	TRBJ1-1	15	TGTGCCAGCAGTAAGCAACCGGGACTTGCCACTGAAGCTTTCTTT	CASSKQPGLATEAFF
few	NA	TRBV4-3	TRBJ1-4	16	TGCGCCAGCAGCCAAGATGAAAGGGGTTGGAGGGAAAAACTGTTTTTT	CASSQDERGWREKLFF
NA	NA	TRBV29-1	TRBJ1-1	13	TGCAGCGTTGGGGACCCGGGAGGGACTGAAGCTTTCTTT	CSVGDPGGTEAFF
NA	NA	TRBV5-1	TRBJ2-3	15	TGCGCCAGCAGCCTCCGCGGCCAACGCACAGATACGCAGTATTTT	CASSLRGQRTDTQYF
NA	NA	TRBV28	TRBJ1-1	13	TGTGCCAGCAGTTTAAAGGGTTTAACTGAAGCTTTCTTT	CASSLKGLTEAFF
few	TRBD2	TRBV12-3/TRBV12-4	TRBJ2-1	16	TGTGCCAGCAGTTTACTACGGACTAGCGGGGGGACTGAGCAGTTCTTC	CASSLLRTSGGTEQFF
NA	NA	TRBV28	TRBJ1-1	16	TGTGCCAGCAGTCCACCACGGACGGGGGGGAGCACTGAAGCTTTCTTT	CASSPPRTGGSTEAFF
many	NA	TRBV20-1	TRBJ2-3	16	TGCAGTGCTAGAGATCTCAGGTCGGCTAGCACAGATACGCAGTATTTT	CSARDLRSASTDTQYF
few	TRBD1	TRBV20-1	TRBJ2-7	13	TGCAGTGCTCTCGGGACAGGGGATTACGAGCAGTACTTC	CSALGTGDYEQYF
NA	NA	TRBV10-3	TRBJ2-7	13	TGTGCCATCAGTGATTACAACTTTGACGAGCAGTACTTC	CAISDYNFDEQYF
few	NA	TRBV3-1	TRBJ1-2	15	TGTGCCAGCAGCCAAGTTGGTCGGGGGATTGATGGCTACACCTTC	CASSQVGRGIDGYTF
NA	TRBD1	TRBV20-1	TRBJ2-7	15	TGCAGTGCTCCGGACAGGGGGCGACCCTACAATGAGCAGTACTTC	CSAPDRGRPYNEQYF
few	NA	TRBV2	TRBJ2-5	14	TGTGCCAGCAGTGAAGGGGACTACCAAGAGACCCAGTACTTC	CASSEGDYQETQYF
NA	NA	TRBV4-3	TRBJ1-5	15	TGCGCCAGCAGCCGAGACATTCGGAGAGATCAGCCCCAGCATTTT	CASSRDIRRDQPQHF
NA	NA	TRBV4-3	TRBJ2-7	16	TGCGCCAGCAGCCAAGTGCGACTAGTCGGCAACAATGAGCAGTACTTC	CASSQVRLVGNNEQYF
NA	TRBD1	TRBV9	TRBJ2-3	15	TGTGCCAGCAGCGCCGGACAGGGGGTATCAGATACGCAGTATTTT	CASSAGQGVSDTQYF
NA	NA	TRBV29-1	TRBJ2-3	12	TGCAGCTCGGGGTTACGGGCAGATACGCAGTATTTT	CSSGLRADTQYF
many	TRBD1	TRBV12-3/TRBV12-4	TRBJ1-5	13	TGTGCCAGCAGTGGACAGGTCAATCAGCCCCAGCATTTT	CASSGQVNQPQHF
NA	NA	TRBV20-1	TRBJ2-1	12	TGCAGTGTTAGACCACAGGGAGGTGAGCAGTTCTTC	CSVRPQGGEQFF
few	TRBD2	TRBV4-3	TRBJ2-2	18	TGCGCCAGCAGCTTCTTCTACGGGACTAGCGATAACACCGGGGAGCTGTTTTTT	CASSFFYGTSDNTGELFF
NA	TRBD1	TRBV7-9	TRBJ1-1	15	TGTGCCAGCAGCCCCAAGACAGGGTGGTCATCTGAAGCTTTCTTT	CASSPKTGWSSEAFF
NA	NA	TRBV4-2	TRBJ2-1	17	TGTGCCAGCAGCCCTCGAGGCGGGGTCGGGTTGGACAATGAGCAGTTCTTC	CASSPRGGVGLDNEQFF
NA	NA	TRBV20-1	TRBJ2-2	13	TGCAGTGCTGACAGGGAGGACACCGGGGAGCTGTTTTTT	CSADREDTGELFF
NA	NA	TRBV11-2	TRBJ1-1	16	TGTGCCAGCAGCTCAAGACCCACGGATATGAACACTGAAGCTTTCTTT	CASSSRPTDMNTEAFF
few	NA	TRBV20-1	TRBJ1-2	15	TGCAGTGCTAGAAGTGTTGGGTCAGAAATTTATGGCTACACCTTC	CSARSVGSEIYGYTF
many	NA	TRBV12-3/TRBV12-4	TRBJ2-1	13	TGTGCCACCCTTTTTACCGGTGGGGATGAGCAGTTCTTC	CATLFTGGDEQFF
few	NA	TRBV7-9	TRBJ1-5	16	TGTGCCAGCAGCTTAGTACGGGACACCAGCAATCAGCCCCAGCATTTT	CASSLVRDTSNQPQHF
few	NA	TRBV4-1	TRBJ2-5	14	TGCGCCAGCAGCCAGCAAATGTACCAAGAGACCCAGTACTTC	CASSQQMYQETQYF
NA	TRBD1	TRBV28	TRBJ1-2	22	TGTGCCAGCAGTAACACCGGGACAGGGTTAACAGGGCGAGGGGTCGCCAACTATGGCTACACCTTC	CASSNTGTGLTGRGVANYGYTF
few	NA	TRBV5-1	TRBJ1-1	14	TGCGCCAGCAGCCAGACAGAGCGAGGGACTGAAGCTTTCTTT	CASSQTERGTEAFF
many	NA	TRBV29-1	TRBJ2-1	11	TGCAGCTCCCGTTGGGGGTCTGAGCAGTTCTTC	CSSRWGSEQFF
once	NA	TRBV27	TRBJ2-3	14	TGTGCCAGCAGGAAACTAGCAGCACAAGATACGCAGTATTTT	CASRKLAAQDTQYF